This TCR beta chain was sequenced for a study of beta chain features in type 1 diabetes. This clone was seen more than once but under ten times. The sequenced template was cDNA made from the entire isolated RNA. Clones were sequenced by immunoSEQ multiplex PCR, and TCRdb holds only the in-frame ones, with some missing. The repertoire holds hundreds of thousands of clones, with 30% as singletons. V shed 4 bases and J 3 bases; nucleotides not matched to a gene: 8. CDR1 is SGDLS, CDR2 YYNGEE, per germline. The CDR3 is made up of 16 amino acids. Sequencing was carried out using naive CD4+ T cells from blood. The receptor was isolated from a man between 18 and 35 years old in good health. The chain joins TRBV9 to TRBJ2-1, with 9 bases aligning to TRBD2. CDR3 amino acids: CASSPRGSGSYNEQFF. In nucleotides, the CDR3 is TGTGCCAGCAGCCCCCGCGGTAGCGGGAGCTACAATGAGCAGTTCTTC.